The 16 T cell receptor beta chains given below trace back to one sample, sequenced in a study of CD8 T cells in Susac syndrome (dated by TCRdb to the late 2010s). The library was obtained by the immunoSEQ multiplex PCR assay. RNA was extracted with the RNeasy kit and about 0.5 to 1 ug was reverse transcribed using random hexamers. TCRdb passed the public sequencing reads through fastp at Q25 and MiXCR, retaining productive beta sequences. Rows are unified per CDR3 protein, each entry keeping the most common DNA and genes. This sample is represented by 200,000 to 250,000 distinct CDR3 sequences; about 95% of them were singletons. The ten top clones hold 0.085% to 0.095% of the sample. Material for sequencing was CD4+ T cells from PBMCs. The source is a human donor with multiple sclerosis.

V gene TRBV9 combines with J gene TRBJ2-3; 9 nucleotides match TRBD1. V lost 4 bases, J lost 0 bases, and 9 bases stayed unmatched. The CDR3 covers 17 residues. Germline V gene sequence: CDR1 SGDLS, CDR2 YYNGEE. The CDR3 DNA sequence: TGTGCCAGCAGCTTCAGGACAGGGGATTTTAGCACAGATACGCAGTATTTT. This codes for CASSFRTGDFSTDTQYF. Full variable domain (remainder filled in from reference TRBV9 and TRBJ2-3): DSGVTQTPKHLITATGQRVTLRCSPRSGDLSVYWYQQSLDQGLQFLIQYYNGEERAKGNILERFSAQQFPDLHSELNLSSLELGDSALYFCASSFRTGDFSTDTQYFGPGTRLTVL.

The V gene is TRBV19, the J gene TRBJ2-2, with D hard to call. Germline values: CDR1 LNHDA, CDR2 SQIVND (reference sequence). V shed 3 bases and J shed 5 bases, with 7 bases lying between them. The CDR3 is 13 amino acids. The CDR3 reads CASSILETGELFF. Written as DNA, the CDR3 is TGTGCCAGTAGTATTCTGGAAACCGGGGAGCTGTTTTTT.

The V and J genes are TRBV12-3 or TRBV12-4 and TRBJ1-6, with a weak D call TRBD1 (6 bases). The CDR3 is 16 residues long. The V and J ends lost 2 bases and 9 bases respectively, with 17 bases between them. The CDR3 reads CASSLNGGRGPSPLHF. The CDR3 nucleotides read TGTGCCAGCAGTTTAAACGGCGGCAGGGGCCCTTCACCCCTCCACTTT.

The chain links TRBV7-2 to TRBJ2-7; D is possibly TRBD2 (5 bases). The V gene's germline CDR1 is SGHTA and CDR2 FQGNSA. V lost 1 base to trimming and J lost 1 base, with 11 bases between them. The CDR3 runs 15 residues. The CDR3 reads CASSLEGGRSYEQYF. In DNA form, the CDR3 reads TGTGCCAGCAGCTTAGAAGGAGGACGGTCCTACGAGCAGTACTTC.

V gene TRBV7-3 combines with J gene TRBJ1-6, with D perhaps TRBD1 (5 bases). V lost 3 bases and J lost 7, with 10 bases in between. This CDR3 has 14 amino acids. CDR1 SGHTA and CDR2 FQGTGA come from the germline V gene. CDR3 nucleotide sequence: TGTGCCAGCAGCTTTTCAGGGAGGAATTCACCCCTCCACTTT. This translates into CASSFSGRNSPLHF.

The V gene is TRBV3-1, the J gene TRBJ1-6; D call uncertain. Deletions cut 0 bases from V and 10 bases from J, with 10 bases between. CDR3 length: 14 residues. Germline V CDR1 and CDR2: LGHDT, YNNKEL (reference sequence). CDR3 DNA: TGTGCCAGCAGCCAAGAGGGTTTTGGGTCACCCCTCCACTTT. Amino acids: CASSQEGFGSPLHF.

The rearrangement links TRBV5-4 to TRBJ1-2; D is ambiguous. V dropped 3 bases and J dropped 14 bases, with 14 bases sitting between them. The germline CDR1 and CDR2 sequences are SGHNT and YYREEE (reference sequence). This CDR3 comprises 11 residues. The CDR3 region is CASSSRGARTF. For the CDR3, the DNA is TGTGCCAGCAGCTCCAGAGGAGCTAGGACCTTC.

The chain links TRBV20-1 to TRBJ1-5; D not resolved. This CDR3 is built from 15 residues. Trimming shortened V by 7 bases and J by 2 bases, and 18 bases separated the two germline ends. Germline V lookup: CDR1 DFQATT, CDR2 SNEGSKA (reference sequence). The CDR3 sequence is CSVVSTLGRNQPQHF. The CDR3 DNA reads as TGCAGTGTAGTGTCGACCCTCGGCCGCAATCAGCCCCAGCATTTT.

This clonotype was detected only once. The chain uses TRBV4-2 and TRBJ2-7; D possibly corresponds to TRBD1 (6 bases). V lost 1 base, J lost 4 bases, and 11 bases lay in between. Germline CDR1 reads LGHNA; CDR2 reads YNFKEQ. The CDR3 length is 14 residues. In nucleotides, the CDR3 is TGTGCCAGCAGCCAAGGACAGGAGCTATACGAGCAGTACTTC. Encoded protein: CASSQGQELYEQYF.

This clonotype appeared once. The chain employs TRBV7-9 and TRBJ1-1, with TRBD1 identical over 7 bases. The CDR3 spans 17 residues. The germline V gene has CDR1 SEHNR and CDR2 FQNEAQ (reference sequence). V was pared by 3 bases and J by 1 base, with 11 bases of the junction left unmatched. DNA for the CDR3: TGTGCCAGCAGCTTTAGAAGGGACAGTGAGGGGAACACTGAAGCTTTCTTT. It yields the protein CASSFRRDSEGNTEAFF. Full variable domain (outside the CDR3, taken from reference TRBV7-9 and TRBJ1-1): DTGVSQNPRHKITKRGQNVTFRCDPISEHNRLYWYRQTLGQGPEFLTYFQNEAQLEKSRLLSDRFSAERPKGSFSTLEIQRTEQGDSAMYLCASSFRRDSEGNTEAFFGQGTRLTVV.

V and J are TRBV20-1 and TRBJ2-7, with D perhaps matching TRBD2 (6 bases). Looked up from germline, CDR1 is DFQATT and CDR2 is SNEGSKA (reference sequence). The CDR3 runs to 13 residues. V lost 3 bases and J 3 bases, leaving 12 bases between the germline ends. The CDR3 spells CSASLGLGYEQYF. CDR3 nucleotide sequence: TGCAGTGCTAGCCTGGGACTGGGCTACGAGCAGTACTTC.

In DNA, the CDR3 is TGTGCCAGCAGCCAGGGATGGGGTGGGACTGAAGCTTTCTTT. Protein product: CASSQGWGGTEAFF. The chain combines TRBV3-1 with TRBJ1-1; no reliable D call. The V end was cut by 3 bases, the J end by 5 bases, with 13 bases between. The CDR3 length is 14 residues. CDR1 and CDR2 from the germline V gene are LGHDT and YNNKEL (reference sequence). Together with reference TRBV3-1 and TRBJ1-1, the CDR3 gives the full variable domain: DTAVSQTPKYLVTQMGNDKSIKCEQNLGHDTMYWYKQDSKKFLKIMFSYNNKELIINETVPNRFSPKSPDKAHLNLHINSLELGDSAVYFCASSQGWGGTEAFFGQGTRLTVV.

V and J are TRBV6-1 and TRBJ2-4, with 9 nucleotides matching TRBD1. Germline trimming cut 3 bases from V and 6 bases from J; bases unmatched to any gene: 6. The CDR3 totals 15 residues. Germline V gene lookup returns CDR1 MNHNS and CDR2 SASEGT. The CDR3 bases are TGTGCCAGCAGTGACGCCGGGACAGGGTCAAACATTCAGTACTTC. Its protein product is CASSDAGTGSNIQYF.

The chain uses TRBV20-1 and TRBJ2-1; D is unresolved. V lost 1 base, J lost 8 bases, and 21 bases lay in between. The CDR3 runs to 16 residues. Per the germline V gene, CDR1 is DFQATT and CDR2 is SNEGSKA (reference sequence). CDR3: CSARALGFLAWDEQFF. Written as DNA, the CDR3 is TGCAGTGCTAGAGCCCTCGGGTTCCTTGCCTGGGATGAGCAGTTCTTC.

The chain carries TRBV20-1 and TRBJ2-1, with 8 bases fitting TRBD2. Germline V gene sequence: CDR1 DFQATT, CDR2 SNEGSKA (reference sequence). The V segment lost 5 bases and the J segment 8 bases; nucleotides outside the gene matches: 5. The CDR3 is 12 amino acids. The CDR3 sequence is CSAVAGKYEQFF. DNA for the CDR3: TGCAGTGCTGTAGCGGGAAAGTATGAGCAGTTCTTC.

The rearrangement uses TRBV30 and TRBJ2-1; the D is unclear. V was trimmed by 1 base and J by 9 bases, leaving 7 bases between them. CDR1 is GTSNPN and CDR2 is SVGIG in the germline V gene (reference sequence). The CDR3 is 11 amino acids. CDR3 in DNA: TGTGCCTGGAGTGATGGATCTGAGCAGTTCTTC. Its protein product is CAWSDGSEQFF.